The clone carrying this T cell receptor beta chain was seen a handful of times. This sample is drawn from a study of T cells after yellow fever vaccination. This CDR3 is 13 amino acids long. CDR1 MNHNS and CDR2 SASEGT come from the germline V gene. The V gene lost 4 bases and the J gene lost 5 bases, with 11 bases spanning the gap. TCR cDNA, made by 5'RACE template switching, carried an added universal primer site and UMIs. In TCRdb, the 5' RACE reads were re-called with MiXCR into one record per CDR3 protein. The sample holds under 400,000 distinct CDR3 sequences, roughly an eighth seen once. This clonotype originated in a man between 18 and 35 years old who received the YFV17D yellow fever vaccine. V gene TRBV6-1 combines with J gene TRBJ2-5; the D gene is possibly TRBD1 (6 bases). Sequences were derived from CD4+ T cells sorted from PBMCs, sampled 15 days after the yellow fever booster vaccination. This CDR3 is CASSGGRGETQYF. In DNA form, the CDR3 reads TGTGCCAGCAGTGGCGGTAGGGGGGAGACCCAGTACTTC.